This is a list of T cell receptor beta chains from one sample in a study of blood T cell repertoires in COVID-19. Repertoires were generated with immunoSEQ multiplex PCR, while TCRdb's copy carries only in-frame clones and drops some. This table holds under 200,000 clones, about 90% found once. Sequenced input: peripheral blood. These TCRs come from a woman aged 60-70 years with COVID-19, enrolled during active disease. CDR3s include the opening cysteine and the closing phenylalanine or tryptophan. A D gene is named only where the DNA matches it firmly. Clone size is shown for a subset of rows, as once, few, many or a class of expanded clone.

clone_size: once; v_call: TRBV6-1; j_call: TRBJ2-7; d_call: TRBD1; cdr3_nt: TGTGCCAGCAGTGCAACCACGACAGGGAGCTCCTACGAGCAGTACTTC; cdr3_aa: CASSATTTGSSYEQYF
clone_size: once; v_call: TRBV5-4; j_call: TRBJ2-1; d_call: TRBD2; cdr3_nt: TGTGCCAGCAGCCCAGGGACTAGCGGGGCCTACAATGAGCAGTTCTTC; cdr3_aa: CASSPGTSGAYNEQFF
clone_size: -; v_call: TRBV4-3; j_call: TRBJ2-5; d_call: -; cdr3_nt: TGCGCCAGCAGCCAAGACAGGAAAGAGACCCAGTACTTC; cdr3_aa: CASSQDRKETQYF
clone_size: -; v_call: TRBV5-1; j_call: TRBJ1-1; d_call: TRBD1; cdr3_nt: TGCGCCAGCAGCACAGGGACAGGGGCCTCTGAAGCTTTCTTT; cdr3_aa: CASSTGTGASEAFF
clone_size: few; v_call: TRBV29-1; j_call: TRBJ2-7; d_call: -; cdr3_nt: TGCAGCGTTGGAAGTGGACTCAACTTCGAGGACTTC; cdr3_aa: CSVGSGLNFEDF
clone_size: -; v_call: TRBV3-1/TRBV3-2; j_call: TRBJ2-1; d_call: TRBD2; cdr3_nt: TGTGCCAGCAGCCAAGAGACTAGCGGGCACAATGAGCAGTTCTTC; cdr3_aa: CASSQETSGHNEQFF
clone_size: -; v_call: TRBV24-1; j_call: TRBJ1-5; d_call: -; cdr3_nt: TGTGCCACCAGTGGCTTTGACTCGGCGGGTCAGCCCCAGCATTTT; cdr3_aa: CATSGFDSAGQPQHF
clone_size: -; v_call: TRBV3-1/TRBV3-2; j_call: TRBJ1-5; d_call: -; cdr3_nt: TGTGCCAGCAGCCATGGGGGCCCTAATCAGCCCCAGCATTTT; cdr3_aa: CASSHGGPNQPQHF
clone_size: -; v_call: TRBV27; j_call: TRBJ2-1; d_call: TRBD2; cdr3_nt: TGTGCCAGCAGTGGCGGACTAGCGGGTTACAATGAGCAGTTCTTC; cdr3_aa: CASSGGLAGYNEQFF
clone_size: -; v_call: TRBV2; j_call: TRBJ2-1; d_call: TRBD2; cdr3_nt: TGTGCCAGCAGTGCCCTAGCGGGAGTCCATGAGCAGTTCTTC; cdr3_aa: CASSALAGVHEQFF
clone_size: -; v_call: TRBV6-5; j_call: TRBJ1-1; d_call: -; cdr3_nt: TGTGCCAGCAGTTACTCGGGGAGCGCTGAAGCTTTCTTT; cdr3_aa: CASSYSGSAEAFF
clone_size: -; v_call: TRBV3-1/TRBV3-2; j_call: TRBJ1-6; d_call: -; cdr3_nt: TGTGCCAGCAGCCAAGACACGGGTCGTAATTCACCCCTCCACTTT; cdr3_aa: CASSQDTGRNSPLHF
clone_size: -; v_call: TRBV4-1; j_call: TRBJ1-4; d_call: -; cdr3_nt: TGCGCCAGCAGCCAAGACAGGGCCCCTTGGGAAAAACTGTTTTTT; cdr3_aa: CASSQDRAPWEKLFF
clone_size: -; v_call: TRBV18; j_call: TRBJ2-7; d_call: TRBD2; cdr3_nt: TGTGCCAGCTCACCATTGCCACTAGCGGACTACGAGCAGTACTTC; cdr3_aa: CASSPLPLADYEQYF
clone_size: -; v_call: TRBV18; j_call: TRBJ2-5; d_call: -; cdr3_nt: TGTGCCAGCTCACCCCTGGACTCCCAAGAGACCCAGTACTTC; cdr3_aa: CASSPLDSQETQYF
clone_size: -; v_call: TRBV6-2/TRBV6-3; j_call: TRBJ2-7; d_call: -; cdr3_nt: TGTGCCAGCAGTTACCCGAACAGCTACGAGCAGTACTTC; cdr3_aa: CASSYPNSYEQYF
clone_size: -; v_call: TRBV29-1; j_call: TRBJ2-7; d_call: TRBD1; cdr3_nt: TGCAGCGTGGCTCCGGGACAGGGTTACGAGCAGTACTTC; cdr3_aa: CSVAPGQGYEQYF
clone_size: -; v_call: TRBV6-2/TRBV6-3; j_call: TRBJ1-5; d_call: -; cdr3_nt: TGTGCCAGCAGTTCCCGCCCGGACAGTCGGAATCAGCCCCAGCATTTT; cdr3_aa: CASSSRPDSRNQPQHF
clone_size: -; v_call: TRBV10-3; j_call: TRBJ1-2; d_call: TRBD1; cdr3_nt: TGTGCCACCCAAACCGGGACAGGGGCCGACTATGGCTACACCTTC; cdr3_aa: CATQTGTGADYGYTF
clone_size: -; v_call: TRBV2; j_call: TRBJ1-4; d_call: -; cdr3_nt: TGTGCCAGCAGGTCACGGGCAACTAATGAAAAACTGTTTTTT; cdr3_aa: CASRSRATNEKLFF
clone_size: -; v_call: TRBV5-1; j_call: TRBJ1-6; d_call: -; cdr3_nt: TGCGCCAGCAGCTTGCAGGGGATTAATTCACCCCTCCACTTT; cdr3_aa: CASSLQGINSPLHF
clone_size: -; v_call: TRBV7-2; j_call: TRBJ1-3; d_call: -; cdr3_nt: TGTGCCAGCAGCTCGGGGGTCTCTGGAAACACCATATATTTT; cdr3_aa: CASSSGVSGNTIYF
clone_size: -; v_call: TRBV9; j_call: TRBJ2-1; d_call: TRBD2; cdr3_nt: TGTGCCAGCAGTCCCCGGACTAGCGGAGGTAGTGGGCAGTTCTTC; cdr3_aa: CASSPRTSGGSGQFF
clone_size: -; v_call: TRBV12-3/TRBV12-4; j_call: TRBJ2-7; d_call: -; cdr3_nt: TGTGCCAGCAGTTTAGGCAGACCGAAGACTTTC; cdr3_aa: CASSLGRPKTF
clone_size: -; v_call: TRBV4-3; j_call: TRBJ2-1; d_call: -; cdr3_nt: TGCGCCAGCAGCCAAGTAGAGACAGTCTCCTACAATGAGCAGTTCTTC; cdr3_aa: CASSQVETVSYNEQFF
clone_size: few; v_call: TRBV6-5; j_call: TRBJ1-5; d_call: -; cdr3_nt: TGTGCCAGCAGTTACGGGGGACTCCACCAGCCCCAGCATTTT; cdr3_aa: CASSYGGLHQPQHF
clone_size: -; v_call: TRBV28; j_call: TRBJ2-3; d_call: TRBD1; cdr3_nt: TGTGCCAGCAGTCCTGGTGGGACAGGGGTGGATACGCAGTATTTT; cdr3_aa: CASSPGGTGVDTQYF
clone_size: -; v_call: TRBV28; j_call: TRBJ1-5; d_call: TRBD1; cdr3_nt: TGTGCCAGCAATACGGGACAGGGCGGCAATCAGCCCCAGCATTTT; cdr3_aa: CASNTGQGGNQPQHF
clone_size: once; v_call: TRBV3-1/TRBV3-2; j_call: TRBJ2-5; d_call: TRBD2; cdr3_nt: TGTGCCAGCAGCCCGGGACTAGCGGGAGTGGGGCAAGAGACCCAGTACTTC; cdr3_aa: CASSPGLAGVGQETQYF
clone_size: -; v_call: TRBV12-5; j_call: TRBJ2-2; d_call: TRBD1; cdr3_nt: TGTGCTAGTGCCCAGGACAGGGGCACCGGGGAGCTGTTTTTT; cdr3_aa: CASAQDRGTGELFF
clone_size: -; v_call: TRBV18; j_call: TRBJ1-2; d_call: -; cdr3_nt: TGTGCCAGCTCACACGACACGACAGGCCTCGGTGGCTACACCTTC; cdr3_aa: CASSHDTTGLGGYTF
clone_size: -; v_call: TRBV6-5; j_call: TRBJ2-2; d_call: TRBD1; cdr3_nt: TGTGCCACGAGACAGGGGAGGATCGGGGAGCTGTTTTTT; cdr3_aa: CATRQGRIGELFF
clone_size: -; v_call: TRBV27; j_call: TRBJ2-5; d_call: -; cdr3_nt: TGTGCCAGCAGTTTTCGAGGGTCTCTTACCCAAGAGACCCAGTACTTC; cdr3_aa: CASSFRGSLTQETQYF
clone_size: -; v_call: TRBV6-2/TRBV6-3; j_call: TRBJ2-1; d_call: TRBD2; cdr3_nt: TGTGCCAGCAGTAGGGTTAGCGGGAGGGCCAATGAGCAGTTCTTC; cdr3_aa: CASSRVSGRANEQFF
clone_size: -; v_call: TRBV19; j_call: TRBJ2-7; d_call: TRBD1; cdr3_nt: TGTGCCAGTAGTATTGGGACAGGGCCCTACGAGCAGTACTTC; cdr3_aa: CASSIGTGPYEQYF
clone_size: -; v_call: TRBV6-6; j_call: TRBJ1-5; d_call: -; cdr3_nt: TGTGCCAGCAGTTATTGGGAGGATCAGCCCCAGCATTTT; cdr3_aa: CASSYWEDQPQHF
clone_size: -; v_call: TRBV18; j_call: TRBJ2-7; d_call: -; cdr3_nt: TGTGCCAGCTCACCCCTTCGGTACTACGAGCAGTACTTC; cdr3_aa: CASSPLRYYEQYF
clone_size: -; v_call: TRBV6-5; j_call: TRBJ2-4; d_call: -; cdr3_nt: TGTGCCAGCACAAGGGGGAACATTCAGTACTTC; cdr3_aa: CASTRGNIQYF